This T cell receptor beta chain was documented in a study of radiation and T cells in renal cell carcinoma. The count of this clone is one. As yet, its antigen is unknown. The sample's time point: blood 4 weeks post-SBRT, at nephrectomy. Described treatment: 15 Gy SBRT to primary tumor, nephrectomy 4 weeks later. Study-level results: Pretreatment tumor biopsies were lacking, so baseline clonotypes are unknown.

The CDR3 has 15 residues. V dropped 4 bases and J dropped 10 bases, with 19 bases sitting between them. Per the germline V gene, CDR1 is SEHNR and CDR2 is FQNEAQ (reference sequence). The protocol was immunoSEQ multiplex PCR, while the TCRdb copy is restricted to in-frame clones and leaves out a portion. This sample has around 170,000 clones, with about 88% found just once. The chain uses TRBV7-9 and TRBJ1-4, with unresolved D. The sample in question was blood, obtained from a patient whose treatment included radiotherapy and nephrectomy. This TCR was sampled from a woman between 50 and 59 years old with renal cell carcinoma. The CDR3 protein is CASSSRTEVAGKLFF. The CDR3 DNA reads as TGTGCCAGCAGCTCCCGGACCGAGGTTGCCGGAAAACTGTTTTTT.